Each of the 5 T cell receptor beta chains below was sequenced from the same sample in a study of naive and memory T cell subsets. An equimolar mix of two oligonucleotides served as the beta constant-region primer for TRBC1 and TRBC2. TCRdb independently ran MiXCR on the UMI-ligation and nested PCR reads; one entry per CDR3 protein. The repertoire holds 140,000 to 150,000 distinct CDR3 sequences, over 15% seen once, with about 0.14% in the top ten. Material for sequencing was naive CD4+ T cells from blood. The receptor source for this set is a human donor in good health.

Many counts were recorded for this clonotype. The V gene is TRBV28, the J gene TRBJ2-3; D is uncertain. V was shortened by 5 bases and J by 0 bases, with 12 bases between the two germline ends. The CDR3 has 15 residues. Germline V lookup: CDR1 MDHEN, CDR2 SYDVKM. The CDR3 region has the DNA TGTGCCAGCAGTGCCCCCGGCGGTAGCACAGATACGCAGTATTTT. Residues: CASSAPGGSTDTQYF. Supplemented by reference TRBV28 and TRBJ2-3, the full variable domain reads DVKVTQSSRYLVKRTGEKVFLECVQDMDHENMFWYRQDPGLGLRLIYFSYDVKMKEKGDIPEGYSVSREKKERFSLILESASTNQTSMYLCASSAPGGSTDTQYFGPGTRLTVL.

The sample holds a few counts of this clonotype. The chain carries TRBV7-6 and TRBJ2-5; 7 bases match TRBD2. Germline loops: CDR1 SGHVS, CDR2 FNYEAQ. V trimming: 5 bases; J trimming: 4 bases; junction bases outside the gene matches: 4. The CDR3 is 13 residues long. This CDR3 is CASSVRERETQYF. In nucleotides, the CDR3 is TGTGCCAGCAGCGTGCGGGAGAGAGAGACCCAGTACTTC.

The rearrangement uses TRBV21-1 and TRBJ2-3; no DNA check was done on the table's D call, TRBD2. TRBV21-1 is given as a pseudogene. This CDR3 has 16 amino acids. CDR3 sequence (DNA): TGTGCCAGCAGCACCTGGAAGACTAGCGTCACAGATACGCAGTATTTT. It encodes CASSTWKTSVTDTQYF.

This chain connects TRBV6-6 to TRBJ2-3, with D hard to call. This CDR3 comprises 13 residues. Trimming took off 4 bases at V and 5 bases at J, with 10 bases between the two ends. Germline CDR1 reads MNHNY; CDR2 reads SVGAGI (reference sequence). The chain's CDR3 is CASSSPPLDTQYF. The CDR3 bases are TGTGCCAGCAGTTCCCCTCCTTTAGATACGCAGTATTTT.

V and J are TRBV6-2 or TRBV6-3 and TRBJ1-1; D not certain. Per germline, CDR1 MNHEY and CDR2 SVGEGT. There are 11 residues in the CDR3. Trimming stripped 7 bases from V and 2 bases from J, with 5 bases between. Written as DNA, the CDR3 is TGTGCCAGCACCATTAACACTGAAGCTTTCTTT. It codes for CASTINTEAFF.